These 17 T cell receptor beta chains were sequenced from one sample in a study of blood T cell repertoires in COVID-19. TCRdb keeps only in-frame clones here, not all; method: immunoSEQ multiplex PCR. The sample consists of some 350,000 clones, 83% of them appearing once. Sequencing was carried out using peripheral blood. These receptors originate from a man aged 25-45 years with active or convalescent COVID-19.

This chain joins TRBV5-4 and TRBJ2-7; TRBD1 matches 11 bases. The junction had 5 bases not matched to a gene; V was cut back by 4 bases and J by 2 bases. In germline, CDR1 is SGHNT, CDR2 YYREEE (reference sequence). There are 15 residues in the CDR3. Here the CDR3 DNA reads TGTGCCAGCAGCCCAAGGACAGGGGGCCCCTACGAGCAGTACTTC. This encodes CASSPRTGGPYEQYF.

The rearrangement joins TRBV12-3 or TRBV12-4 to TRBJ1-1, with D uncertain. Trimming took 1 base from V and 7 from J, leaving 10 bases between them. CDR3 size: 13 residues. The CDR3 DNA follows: TGTGCCAGCAGTTTAGGCCGCGGAATTGAAGCTTTCTTT. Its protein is CASSLGRGIEAFF.

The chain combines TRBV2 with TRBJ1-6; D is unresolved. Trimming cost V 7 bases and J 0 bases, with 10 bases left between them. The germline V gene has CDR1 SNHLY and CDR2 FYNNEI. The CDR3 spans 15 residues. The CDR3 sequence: CASNTDNSYNSPLHF. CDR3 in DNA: TGTGCCAGCAATACCGACAACTCCTATAATTCACCCCTCCACTTT.

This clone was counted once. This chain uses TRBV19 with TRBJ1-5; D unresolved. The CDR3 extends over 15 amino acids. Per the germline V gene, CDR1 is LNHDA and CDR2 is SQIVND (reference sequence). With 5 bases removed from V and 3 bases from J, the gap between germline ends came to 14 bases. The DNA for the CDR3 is TGTGCCAGTAGTCCCCTAGGAGGAGACAATCAGCCCCAGCATTTT. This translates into CASSPLGGDNQPQHF.

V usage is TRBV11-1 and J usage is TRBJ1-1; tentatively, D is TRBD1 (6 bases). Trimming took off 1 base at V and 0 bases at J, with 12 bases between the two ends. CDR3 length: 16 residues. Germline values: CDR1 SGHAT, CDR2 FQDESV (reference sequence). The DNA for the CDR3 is TGTGCCAGCAGCTTAGGGCAGGGACACATGAACACTGAAGCTTTCTTT. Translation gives CASSLGQGHMNTEAFF. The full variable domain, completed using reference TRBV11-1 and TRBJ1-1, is EAEVAQSPRYKITEKSQAVAFWCDPISGHATLYWYRQILGQGPELLVQFQDESVVDDSQLPKDRFSAERLKGVDSTLKIQPAELGDSAMYLCASSLGQGHMNTEAFFGQGTRLTVV.

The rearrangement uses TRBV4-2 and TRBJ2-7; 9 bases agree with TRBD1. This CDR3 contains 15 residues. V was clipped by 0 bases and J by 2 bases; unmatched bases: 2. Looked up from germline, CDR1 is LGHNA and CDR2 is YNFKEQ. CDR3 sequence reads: CASSQDRQGAYEQYF. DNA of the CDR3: TGTGCCAGCAGCCAAGATAGACAGGGGGCCTACGAGCAGTACTTC.

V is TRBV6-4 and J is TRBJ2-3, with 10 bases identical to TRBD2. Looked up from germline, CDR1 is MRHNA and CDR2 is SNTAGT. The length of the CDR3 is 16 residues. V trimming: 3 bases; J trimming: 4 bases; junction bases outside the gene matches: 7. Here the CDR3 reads CASSERAGGPPDTQYF. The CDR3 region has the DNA TGTGCCAGCAGTGAAAGAGCGGGGGGGCCCCCAGATACGCAGTATTTT.

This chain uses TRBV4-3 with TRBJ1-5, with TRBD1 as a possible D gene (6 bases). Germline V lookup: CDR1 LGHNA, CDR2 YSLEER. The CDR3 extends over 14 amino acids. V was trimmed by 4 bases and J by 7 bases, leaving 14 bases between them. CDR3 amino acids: CASSRETGWQPQHF. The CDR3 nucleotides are TGCGCCAGCAGCCGAGAGACAGGATGGCAGCCCCAGCATTTT.

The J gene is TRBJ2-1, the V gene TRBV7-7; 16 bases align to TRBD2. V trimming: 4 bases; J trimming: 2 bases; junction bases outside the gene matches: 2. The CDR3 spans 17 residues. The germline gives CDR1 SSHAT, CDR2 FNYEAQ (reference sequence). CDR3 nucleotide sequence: TGTGCCAGCAGCTCGGGACTAGCGGGAGGGGCCTACAATGAGCAGTTCTTC. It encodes CASSSGLAGGAYNEQFF. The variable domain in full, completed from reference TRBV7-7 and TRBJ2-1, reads GAGVSQSPRYKVTKRGQDVTLRCDPISSHATLYWYQQALGQGPEFLTYFNYEAQPDKSGLPSDRFSAERPEGSISTLTIQRTEQRDSAMYRCASSSGLAGGAYNEQFFGPGTRLTVL.

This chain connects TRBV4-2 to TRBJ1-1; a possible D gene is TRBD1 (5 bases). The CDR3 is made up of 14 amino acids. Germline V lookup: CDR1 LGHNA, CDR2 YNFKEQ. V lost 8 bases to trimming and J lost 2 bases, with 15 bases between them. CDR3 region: CASDSIGGNTEAFF. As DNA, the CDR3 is TGTGCCAGCGATTCGATCGGGGGAAACACTGAAGCTTTCTTT.

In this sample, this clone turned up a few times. Here the CDR3 reads CASSRNPGQGRREKLFF. CDR3 DNA: TGTGCCAGCAGTCGGAACCCGGGACAGGGGCGGAGGGAAAAACTGTTTTTT. This rearrangement joins TRBV6-6 to TRBJ1-4; 10 bases are shared with TRBD1. V shed 5 bases and J 8 bases; nucleotides not matched to a gene: 14. The CDR3 length is 17 residues. CDR1 and CDR2 from the germline V gene are MNHNY and SVGAGI (reference sequence).

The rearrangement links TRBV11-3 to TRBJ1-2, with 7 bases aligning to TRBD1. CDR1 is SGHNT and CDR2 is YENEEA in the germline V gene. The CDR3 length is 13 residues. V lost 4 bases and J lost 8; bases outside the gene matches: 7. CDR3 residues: CASSSNRGRGYTF. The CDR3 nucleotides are TGTGCCAGCAGCTCGAACAGGGGCAGGGGCTACACCTTC.

The CDR3 loop reads CASSYQSGQVNYGYTF. CDR3 nucleotide sequence: TGTGCCAGCAGTTACCAGTCCGGACAGGTTAACTATGGCTACACCTTC. The V and J genes are TRBV6-5 and TRBJ1-2, with 7 positions matching TRBD1. The CDR3 is 16 amino acids. Trimming removed 2 bases from V and 1 base from J; junction bases left unmatched: 7. Germline V gene sequence: CDR1 MNHEY, CDR2 SVGAGI.

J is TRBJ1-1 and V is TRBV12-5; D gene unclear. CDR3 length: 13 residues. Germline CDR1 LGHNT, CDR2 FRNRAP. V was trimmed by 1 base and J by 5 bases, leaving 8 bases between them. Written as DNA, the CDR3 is TGTGCTAGTGGTTTGGACACAGCTACTGAAGCTTTCTTT. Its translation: CASGLDTATEAFF.

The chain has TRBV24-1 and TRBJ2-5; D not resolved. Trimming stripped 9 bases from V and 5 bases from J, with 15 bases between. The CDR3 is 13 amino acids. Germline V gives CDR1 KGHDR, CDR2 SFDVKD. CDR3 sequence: CATRERVGETQYF. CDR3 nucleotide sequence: TGTGCCACCCGCGAACGAGTCGGGGAGACCCAGTACTTC.

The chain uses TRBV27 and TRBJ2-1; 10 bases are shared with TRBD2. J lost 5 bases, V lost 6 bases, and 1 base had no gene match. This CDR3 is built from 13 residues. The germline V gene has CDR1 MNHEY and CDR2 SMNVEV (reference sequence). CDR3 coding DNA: TGTGCCAGCAGACTAGCGGGAAACAATGAGCAGTTCTTC. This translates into CASRLAGNNEQFF.

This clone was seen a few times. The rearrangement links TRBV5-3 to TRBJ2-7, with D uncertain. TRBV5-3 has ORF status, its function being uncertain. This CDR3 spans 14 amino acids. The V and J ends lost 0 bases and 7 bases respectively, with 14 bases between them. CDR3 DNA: TGTGCCAGAAGCTTGGCGGCTTCTGCTAGGGAGCAGTACTTC. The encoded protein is CARSLAASAREQYF.